The 28 T cell receptor beta chains given below trace back to one sample, sequenced in a study of T-cell memory formation after mild COVID-19. TCRdb redid the calling of the 5' RACE reads with MiXCR, one entry per CDR3 protein. The top ten clones hold approximately 23% of a sample with 250,000 to 300,000 distinct CDR3 sequences, 8% to 9% of them seen once. The sequenced sample was PBMCs or a T cell subset sorted from them (not recorded which). The receptors come from a man younger than 35 who had mild COVID-19 (a few samples of this study predate the infection). Cell type and time point are not known.

This clonotype was seen at least ten times. The chain links TRBV20-1 to TRBJ2-7; no definite D call. Germline V gene sequence: CDR1 DFQATT, CDR2 SNEGSKA (reference sequence). There are 14 residues in the CDR3. V lost 2 bases and J lost 2, with 13 bases in between. Here the CDR3 reads CSARLQQRTYEQYF. In DNA, the CDR3 is TGCAGTGCTAGACTTCAGCAGCGTACCTACGAGCAGTACTTC.

This clonotype was counted only a few times. This sequence joins TRBV7-2 and TRBJ1-1; a weak D match, TRBD1 (6 bases). V shed 2 bases and J shed 1 base, with 11 bases lying between them. In germline, CDR1 is SGHTA, CDR2 FQGNSA. The CDR3 extends over 15 amino acids. The CDR3 spells CASSLLPGENTEAFF. The CDR3 DNA sequence: TGTGCCAGCAGCTTATTACCAGGGGAGAACACTGAAGCTTTCTTT.

In its sample, this clonotype was seen a few times. The chain recombines TRBV9 with TRBJ1-4; 7 nucleotides agree with TRBD1. CDR1 SGDLS and CDR2 YYNGEE come from the germline V gene. The junction had 7 bases not matched to a gene; V was cut back by 4 bases and J by 4 bases. The CDR3 is 15 residues long. As DNA, the CDR3 is TGTGCCAGCAGCTCCCGACAGGGCCTTAATGAAAAACTGTTTTTT. As protein: CASSSRQGLNEKLFF.

This clonotype was seen many times. V is TRBV7-9 and J is TRBJ1-5, with D maybe TRBD1 (5 bases). Trimming removed 7 bases at V and 2 bases at J, with 21 bases between. This CDR3 has 17 residues. Germline V CDR1 and CDR2: SEHNR, FQNEAQ (reference sequence). The CDR3 DNA reads TGTGCCAGCATCGCTCGGGATTTTCAGGGCCGCAATCAGCCCCAGCATTTT. Residues: CASIARDFQGRNQPQHF.

This rearrangement joins TRBV29-1 to TRBJ2-5; 8 bases fit TRBD2. Germline assignment: CDR1 SQVTM and CDR2 ANQGSEA. V shed 7 bases and J 11 bases; nucleotides not matched to a gene: 21. The CDR3 extends over 15 amino acids. The CDR3 protein is CSAGGGRTSPFNQYF. Written as DNA, the CDR3 is TGCAGCGCCGGCGGAGGAAGGACTAGCCCGTTTAATCAGTACTTC. The full variable domain, in which reference TRBV29-1 and TRBJ2-5 provide the parts outside the CDR3, is SAVISQKPSRDICQRGTSLTIQCQVDSQVTMMFWYRQQPGQSLTLIATANQGSEATYESGFVIDKFPISRPNLTFSTLTVSNMSPEDSSIYLCSAGGGRTSPFNQYFGPGTRLLVL.

This clonotype was detected many times. The V gene is TRBV25-1, the J gene TRBJ1-2, with TRBD1 identical over 10 bases. Germline lookup yields CDR1 MGHDK and CDR2 SYGVNS. CDR3 length equals 13 residues. J was trimmed by 6 bases and V by 8 bases; bases with no gene match: 6. The CDR3 coding sequence is TGTGCCAGCCAGACAGGGGGCGGTCATGGCTACACCTTC. Encoded protein: CASQTGGGHGYTF.

J is TRBJ1-2 and V is TRBV5-4; D is possibly TRBD1 (5 bases). V was cut by 4 bases and J by 6 bases, with 10 bases left in between. From germline, CDR1 is SGHNT and CDR2 YYREEE (reference sequence). CDR3 size: 12 residues. CDR3 nucleotide sequence: TGTGCCAGCAGCCAGGGAGAACATGGCTACACCTTC. It specifies CASSQGEHGYTF.

This clonotype was observed a handful of times. The chain links TRBV18 to TRBJ1-1; 8 nucleotides match TRBD1. The germline V gene encodes CDR1 KGHSH and CDR2 LQKENI. V shed 6 bases and J 0 bases; nucleotides not matched to a gene: 9. The CDR3 sequence is 16 residues long. CDR3 loop: CASSPNGQGMNTEAFF. The CDR3 region has the DNA TGTGCCAGCTCCCCAAACGGACAGGGAATGAACACTGAAGCTTTCTTT. The variable domain in full, completed from reference TRBV18 and TRBJ1-1, reads NAGVMQNPRHLVRRRGQEARLRCSPMKGHSHVYWYRQLPEEGLKFMVYLQKENIIDESGMPKERFSAEFPKEGPSILRIQQVVRGDSAAYFCASSPNGQGMNTEAFFGQGTRLTVV.

The V gene is TRBV7-9, the J gene TRBJ2-7; D is perhaps TRBD2 (6 bases). The length of the CDR3 is 14 residues. The germline CDR1 and CDR2 sequences are SEHNR and FQNEAQ (reference sequence). Trimming stripped 4 bases from V and 6 bases from J, with 16 bases between. CDR3 amino acids: CASSSVGPEGEQYF. DNA of the CDR3: TGTGCCAGCAGCTCAGTCGGGCCGGAGGGCGAGCAGTACTTC.

Here the CDR3 reads CASTQGSYGYTF. The CDR3 region has the DNA TGTGCCAGCACCCAGGGGTCCTATGGCTACACCTTC. The chain has TRBV6-5 and TRBJ1-2; tentative D call: TRBD1 (6 bases). This CDR3 comprises 12 residues. Trimming left V 7 bases short and J 4 bases short, with 10 bases between. Germline V lookup: CDR1 MNHEY, CDR2 SVGAGI.

J is TRBJ1-6 and V is TRBV6-6; no reliable D call. V shed 7 bases and J shed 7 bases, with 11 bases lying between them. Germline loops: CDR1 MNHNY, CDR2 SVGAGI (reference sequence). The CDR3 has 13 residues. The CDR3 protein is CASNTLGNSPLHF. CDR3 coding DNA: TGTGCCAGCAACACACTCGGCAATTCACCCCTCCACTTT.

The chain recombines TRBV5-4 with TRBJ2-7; a weak D match, TRBD1 (6 bases). Trimming shortened V by 2 bases and J by 5 bases, and 14 bases separated the two germline ends. The CDR3 spans 14 residues. Germline lookup yields CDR1 SGHNT and CDR2 YYREEE (reference sequence). CDR3 amino acids: CASSFSLDRNEQYF. The CDR3 DNA is TGTGCCAGCAGCTTTTCCCTGGACAGAAACGAGCAGTACTTC.

This clonotype was seen only a few times. The CDR3 region is CASSLGLAGLLRDIQYF. The CDR3 nucleotides are TGCGCCAGCAGCTTGGGACTAGCGGGGTTACTCAGGGACATTCAGTACTTC. J is TRBJ2-4 and V is TRBV5-1, with 11 bases aligning to TRBD2. The CDR3 extends over 17 amino acids. J gave up 8 bases and V 0 bases, and 10 bases lay outside the gene matches. Per germline, CDR1 SGHRS and CDR2 YFSETQ.

This clonotype was detected a few times. The rearrangement joins TRBV29-1 to TRBJ2-7; tentatively, D is TRBD1 (6 bases). This CDR3 region has 16 residues. Trimming took 0 bases from V and 6 from J, leaving 21 bases between them. Germline CDR1 and CDR2: SQVTM and ANQGSEA. The CDR3 protein is CSVEDIRGDTAGEQYF. The CDR3, as DNA: TGCAGCGTTGAAGATATTCGAGGGGACACGGCGGGCGAGCAGTACTTC.

This clonotype has ten or more counts. The V and J genes are TRBV5-1 and TRBJ2-5; TRBD1 aligns across 9 bases. The CDR3 length is 14 residues. Per germline, CDR1 SGHRS and CDR2 YFSETQ. Trimming at V came to 6 bases and at J to 1 base, leaving 4 bases not matched to a gene. CDR3 in DNA: TGCGCCAGCACCGGACAGGGGTTCCAAGAGACCCAGTACTTC. As protein: CASTGQGFQETQYF.

The J gene is TRBJ2-1, the V gene TRBV2; 7 nucleotides match TRBD2. Trimming removed 6 bases from V and 0 bases from J; junction bases left unmatched: 5. The CDR3 runs 15 residues. From germline, CDR1 is SNHLY and CDR2 FYNNEI. CDR3 protein: CASRPSGGSYNEQFF. In DNA form, the CDR3 reads TGTGCCAGCAGGCCATCGGGGGGCTCCTACAATGAGCAGTTCTTC.

This clonotype appeared a few times. This chain connects TRBV9 to TRBJ2-2; D remains ambiguous. The CDR3 runs to 14 residues. Germline CDR1 and CDR2: SGDLS and YYNGEE. V lost 4 bases and J 6 bases, leaving 13 bases between the germline ends. The CDR3 reads CASSTTDGAGELFF. The CDR3 region has the DNA TGTGCCAGCAGCACAACCGACGGAGCCGGGGAGCTGTTTTTT.

This chain connects TRBV12-3 or TRBV12-4 to TRBJ1-6; 7 nucleotides match TRBD1. The ends lost 4 bases at V and 6 bases at J; junction bases unmatched: 6. CDR3 size: 15 residues. The DNA of the CDR3 is TGTGCCAGCAGTTCGAGGGGGCGGACTAATTCACCCCTCCACTTT. It is translated as CASSSRGRTNSPLHF.

This clonotype was found many times. This sequence joins TRBV20-1 and TRBJ2-3, with 9 bases lining up with TRBD2. CDR3 length: 16 amino acids. V shed 4 bases and J 7 bases; nucleotides not matched to a gene: 15. Germline CDR1 and CDR2: DFQATT and SNEGSKA (reference sequence). The CDR3 nucleotides read TGCAGTGCTACTCGTGGCGGCGGGGGGGCTTCAAATACGCAGTATTTT. Protein sequence: CSATRGGGGASNTQYF.

This chain links TRBV4-1 with TRBJ2-3, with 9 positions matching TRBD2. The CDR3 extends over 15 amino acids. Trimming took 3 bases from V and 5 from J; bases not matched to a gene: 6. CDR1 and CDR2 from the germline V gene are MGHRA and YSYEKL. The CDR3 DNA is TGCGCCAGCAGCCACCGCGGGGGGGTGGAAGATACGCAGTATTTT. Translating it yields CASSHRGGVEDTQYF.

In its sample, this clonotype was seen many times. J is TRBJ2-3 and V is TRBV5-1; D tentatively reads TRBD1 or TRBD2 (5 bases each). The germline V gene encodes CDR1 SGHRS and CDR2 YFSETQ. This CDR3 comprises 14 residues. Trimming took off 3 bases at V and 7 bases at J, with 15 bases between the two ends. The CDR3 coding sequence is TGCGCCAGCAGCTCCGGGACGCCGGGAAATACGCAGTATTTT. Translation: CASSSGTPGNTQYF.

This clonotype was counted only a few times. The chain has TRBV6-5 and TRBJ2-2; the match to TRBD2 covers 9 bases. From germline, CDR1 is MNHEY and CDR2 SVGAGI. This CDR3 has 17 amino acids. V lost 1 base to trimming and J lost 1 base; unmatched junction nucleotides: 4. As DNA, the CDR3 is TGTGCCAGCAGTTACTGGGCTAGCGGGGTGAACACCGGGGAGCTGTTTTTT. It yields the protein CASSYWASGVNTGELFF.

This chain connects TRBV4-3 to TRBJ1-4; 7 nucleotides match TRBD1. CDR3 length: 16 amino acids. Germline assignment: CDR1 LGHNA and CDR2 YSLEER. V shed 3 bases and J 3 bases; nucleotides not matched to a gene: 7. The CDR3: CASSHQWQGANEKLFF. The CDR3 coding sequence is TGCGCCAGCAGCCACCAATGGCAGGGGGCTAATGAAAAACTGTTTTTT.

This clonotype showed up just a few times. The chain couples TRBV4-2 to TRBJ2-5, with 14 bases identical to TRBD2. V gave up 3 bases and J gave up 2 bases; unmatched junction bases: 5. The CDR3 consists of 17 residues. The germline gives CDR1 LGHNA, CDR2 YNFKEQ. The CDR3 DNA is TGTGCCAGCAGCCATGGGACTAGCGGGGGTCTACAAGAGACCCAGTACTTC. It codes for CASSHGTSGGLQETQYF.

In this sample, this clonotype turned up many times. The chain couples TRBV5-1 to TRBJ2-1; 8 positions agree with TRBD2. The ends lost 0 bases at V and 8 bases at J; junction bases unmatched: 7. The length of the CDR3 is 15 residues. The germline gives CDR1 SGHRS, CDR2 YFSETQ. The CDR3 DNA sequence: TGCGCCAGCAGCTTGGTAGCGGGGTCCCCCGATGAGCAGTTCTTC. Protein product: CASSLVAGSPDEQFF.

The chain links TRBV6-6 to TRBJ2-3; D is undetermined. V lost 7 bases, J lost 6 bases, and 8 bases lay in between. CDR1 and CDR2 (germline): MNHNY, SVGAGI (reference sequence). The CDR3 has 11 amino acids. In nucleotides, the CDR3 is TGTGCCAGCATGGGGTTCGATACGCAGTATTTT. Its protein is CASMGFDTQYF.

This clonotype was counted a few times. This chain links TRBV4-2 with TRBJ2-3; a weak D match, TRBD2 (6 bases). CDR1 is LGHNA, CDR2 YNFKEQ, per germline. Between the trimmed V and J ends, which lost 1 base and 0 bases, there was a span of 14 bases. CDR3 length: 17 residues. This CDR3 reads CASSQVSGVSSTDTQYF. As DNA, the CDR3 is TGTGCCAGCAGCCAAGTTTCGGGGGTGTCTAGCACAGATACGCAGTATTTT.

The sample holds a few counts of this clonotype. An end of the junction differs from the germline gene, which may be a read error. This chain links TRBV12-3 or TRBV12-4 with TRBJ1-2, with D hard to call. This CDR3 is built from 15 residues. In DNA form, the CDR3 reads TGTGCCAGCAGCTTAGGAATCTTGGGATCCTATGGCTACACCTTC. As protein: CASSLGILGSYGYTF.